This T cell receptor beta chain was sequenced in a study of cytomegalovirus exposure and HLA in healthy donors. This PCR relied on a set of 60 Vbeta primers and 13 Jbeta primers. Only in-frame clones appear in the TCRdb table, and some are missing; sequencing was by immunoSEQ multiplex PCR. The table records around 100,000 clones, approximately 79% of them present only once. Despite likely unrecorded immune exposures, the donors were nominally healthy at the time of sampling. The germline V gene encodes CDR1 SQVTM and CDR2 ANQGSEA. Trimming pared 0 bases from V and 0 bases from J, leaving 9 bases between. This CDR3 contains 14 residues.

The V gene is TRBV29-1, the J gene TRBJ2-7; no reliable D call. This sequence was found in a man aged 45 to 65 in good health and CMV-seropositive. The sample consisted of PBMCs. As DNA, the CDR3 is TGCAGCGTTGAAGATCGTCAGGCCTCCTACGAGCAGTACTTC. Translated: CSVEDRQASYEQYF.